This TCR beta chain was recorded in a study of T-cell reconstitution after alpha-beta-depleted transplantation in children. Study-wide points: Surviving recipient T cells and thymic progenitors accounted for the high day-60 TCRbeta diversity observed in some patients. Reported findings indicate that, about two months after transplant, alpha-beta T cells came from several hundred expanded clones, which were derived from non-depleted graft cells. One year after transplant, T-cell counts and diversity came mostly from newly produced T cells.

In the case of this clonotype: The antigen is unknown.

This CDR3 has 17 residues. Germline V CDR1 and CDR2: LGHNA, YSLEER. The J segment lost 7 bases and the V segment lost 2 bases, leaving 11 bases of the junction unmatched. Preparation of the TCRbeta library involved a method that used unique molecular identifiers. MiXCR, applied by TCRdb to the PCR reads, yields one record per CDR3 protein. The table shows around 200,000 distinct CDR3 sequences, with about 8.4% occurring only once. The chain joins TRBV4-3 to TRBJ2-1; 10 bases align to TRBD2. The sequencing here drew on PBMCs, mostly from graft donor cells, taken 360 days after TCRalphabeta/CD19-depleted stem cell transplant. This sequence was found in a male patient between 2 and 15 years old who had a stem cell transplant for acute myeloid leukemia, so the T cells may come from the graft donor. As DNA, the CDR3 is TGCGCCAGCAGCCAAATAAGATACGAAGCGGGAGGGAATGAGCAGTTCTTC. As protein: CASSQIRYEAGGNEQFF.